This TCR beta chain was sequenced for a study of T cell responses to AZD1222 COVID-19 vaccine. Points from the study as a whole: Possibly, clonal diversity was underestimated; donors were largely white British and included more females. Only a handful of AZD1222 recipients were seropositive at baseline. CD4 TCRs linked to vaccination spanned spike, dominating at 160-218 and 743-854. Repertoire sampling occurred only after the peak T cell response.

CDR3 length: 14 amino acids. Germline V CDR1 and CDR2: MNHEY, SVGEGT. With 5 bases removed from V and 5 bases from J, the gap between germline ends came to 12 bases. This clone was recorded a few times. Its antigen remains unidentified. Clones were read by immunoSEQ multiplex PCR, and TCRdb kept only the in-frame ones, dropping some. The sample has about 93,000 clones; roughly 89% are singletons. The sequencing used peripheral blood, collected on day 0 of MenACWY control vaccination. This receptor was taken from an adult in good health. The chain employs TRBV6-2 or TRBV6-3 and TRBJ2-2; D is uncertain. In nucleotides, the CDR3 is TGTGCCAGCAGTCCCCTCCTCAGAACCGGGGAGCTGTTTTTT. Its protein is CASSPLLRTGELFF.